The next 19 T cell receptor beta chains were all read from a single sample in a study of blood T cell repertoires in COVID-19. Sequenced by immunoSEQ multiplex PCR; TCRdb stores in-frame clones only, minus some. The sample yields approximately 170,000 clones, roughly 84% seen once. Sequenced: PBMCs or T cells enriched from blood (not recorded which). The receptors were sampled from a woman between 45 and 65 years old who had recovered from COVID-19.

V usage is TRBV4-3 and J usage is TRBJ2-1; a possible D gene is TRBD1 (5 bases). V lost 4 bases, J lost 3 bases, and 16 bases lay in between. Germline V gives CDR1 LGHNA, CDR2 YSLEER. This CDR3 comprises 16 residues. The CDR3 is CASSPSPTGYYNEQFF. The CDR3 DNA sequence: TGCGCCAGCAGCCCCAGCCCTACAGGATACTACAATGAGCAGTTCTTC.

V gene TRBV2 combines with J gene TRBJ2-1, with TRBD2 identical over 10 bases. The CDR3 runs to 15 residues. Losses at the gene ends were 10 bases for V and 8 bases for J; bases not matched to a gene: 14. Germline values: CDR1 SNHLY, CDR2 FYNNEI. CDR3 bases: TGTGCCATCCGTGGCGGGAGCGGGGGGGGCTATGAGCAGTTCTTC. Its translation: CAIRGGSGGGYEQFF.

The chain has TRBV10-3 and TRBJ1-6; D gene uncertain. Looked up from germline, CDR1 is ENHRY and CDR2 is SYGVKD. V dropped 2 bases and J dropped 5 bases, with 7 bases sitting between them. The CDR3 covers 14 residues. CDR3 protein: CAISETENNSPLHF. DNA for the CDR3: TGTGCCATCAGTGAGACAGAAAATAATTCACCCCTCCACTTT.

The chain carries TRBV6-2 or TRBV6-3 and TRBJ2-1; the match to TRBD2 covers 12 bases. The CDR3 consists of 17 residues. The V gene's germline CDR1 is MNHEY and CDR2 SVGEGT. V trimming: 5 bases; J trimming: 8 bases; junction bases outside the gene matches: 13. The CDR3 region is CASSRLLAGGPSDEQFF. For the CDR3, the DNA is TGTGCCAGCAGTCGCCTGCTAGCGGGGGGGCCGTCGGATGAGCAGTTCTTC.

This chain links TRBV5-1 with TRBJ1-6, with 7 positions matching TRBD1. The CDR3 spans 17 residues. Trimming at V came to 2 bases and at J to 6 bases, leaving 11 bases not matched to a gene. CDR1 and CDR2 from the germline V gene are SGHRS and YFSETQ. The CDR3 sequence is CASSFTTGTVTNSPLHF. DNA of the CDR3: TGCGCCAGCAGCTTTACTACCGGGACAGTGACTAATTCACCCCTCCACTTT.

The sample holds one count of this clone. The chain combines TRBV28 with TRBJ2-7; 7 bases are shared with TRBD1. The CDR3 is made up of 14 amino acids. In germline, CDR1 is MDHEN, CDR2 SYDVKM. J lost 4 bases, V lost 7 bases, and 10 bases had no gene match. The CDR3 nucleotides read TGTGCCAGCAATGAACAGGGGTCTGTTTACGAGCAGTACTTC. It encodes CASNEQGSVYEQYF.

The chain joins TRBV5-1 to TRBJ2-7; D not resolved. Trimming removed 5 bases from V and 2 bases from J, with 5 bases in between. This CDR3 is built from 11 residues. Germline CDR1 and CDR2: SGHRS and YFSETQ. CDR3 nucleotide sequence: TGCGCCAGCAGTTTAGCCTACGAGCAGTACTTC. Its protein product is CASSLAYEQYF.

The chain has TRBV5-1 and TRBJ2-1; 7 bases agree with TRBD2. The CDR3 is made up of 14 amino acids. Germline CDR1 and CDR2: SGHRS and YFSETQ. The V segment lost 6 bases and the J segment 8 bases; nucleotides outside the gene matches: 11. The CDR3 reads CASITTSPTHEQFF. The CDR3 DNA follows: TGCGCCAGCATCACGACTAGCCCTACGCATGAGCAGTTCTTC.

The V gene is TRBV6-5, the J gene TRBJ1-2; D not certain. CDR1 is MNHEY and CDR2 is SVGAGI in the germline V gene. The V end lost 3 bases, the J end lost 4 bases, and 12 bases lay between the germline ends. The CDR3 runs to 14 residues. CDR3: CASSYSRDSYGYTF. The DNA of the CDR3 is TGTGCCAGCAGTTATTCCCGAGATTCCTATGGCTACACCTTC.

The V call is TRBV27, the J call TRBJ2-3; possible D gene TRBD2, 5 bases. Trimming left V 5 bases short and J 0 bases short, with 12 bases between. CDR1 is MNHEY, CDR2 SMNVEV, per germline (reference sequence). The length of the CDR3 is 15 residues. This CDR3 reads CASSPTGWSTDTQYF. As DNA, the CDR3 is TGTGCCAGCAGTCCGACGGGGTGGAGCACAGATACGCAGTATTTT.

V is TRBV6-2 or TRBV6-3 and J is TRBJ2-7, with a tentative D call TRBD2 (6 bases). Between the trimmed V and J ends, which lost 2 bases and 4 bases, there was a span of 21 bases. Germline assignment: CDR1 MNHEY and CDR2 SVGEGT. The CDR3 consists of 17 residues. The CDR3: CASSYQPRLVAVYEQYF. CDR3 in DNA: TGTGCCAGCAGTTACCAACCCCGGTTGGTAGCGGTATACGAGCAGTACTTC.

The rearrangement joins TRBV7-3 to TRBJ1-1; D is uncertain. This CDR3 contains 15 residues. Germline-derived CDR1 and CDR2 are SGHTA and FQGTGA. V dropped 5 bases and J dropped 0 bases, with 13 bases sitting between them. The CDR3: CASSPHAKMNTEAFF. CDR3 nucleotide sequence: TGTGCCAGCAGCCCCCATGCGAAGATGAACACTGAAGCTTTCTTT.

V gene TRBV19 combines with J gene TRBJ1-1; D call uncertain. In germline, CDR1 is LNHDA, CDR2 SQIVND (reference sequence). The CDR3 is made up of 15 amino acids. The V and J ends lost 3 bases and 1 base respectively, with 12 bases between them. This chain's CDR3 is CASSIPGKTNTEAFF. CDR3 sequence (DNA): TGTGCCAGTAGTATCCCGGGGAAGACGAACACTGAAGCTTTCTTT.

This chain uses TRBV4-3 with TRBJ1-2, with D unresolved. V was pared by 1 base and J by 1 base, with 10 bases between. CDR3 length equals 15 residues. Germline CDR1 and CDR2: LGHNA and YSLEER. CDR3 loop: CASSQGLTFNYGYTF. The CDR3 DNA sequence: TGCGCCAGCAGCCAAGGACTTACCTTTAACTATGGCTACACCTTC.

The chain couples TRBV7-6 to TRBJ1-4, with a possible D match to TRBD1 (5 bases). Trimming left V 3 bases short and J 3 bases short, with 11 bases between. Germline V gene lookup returns CDR1 SGHVS and CDR2 FNYEAQ. CDR3 size: 15 residues. The DNA for the CDR3 is TGTGCCAGCAGCTTGTCTGGGGCGGCTAATGAAAAACTGTTTTTT. Protein product: CASSLSGAANEKLFF.

Only a few counts were recorded for this clone. V gene TRBV11-3 combines with J gene TRBJ2-5; 10 bases are shared with TRBD2. CDR3 length equals 15 residues. The trim removed 5 bases at V and 4 bases at J, leaving 7 bases unmatched. Per the germline V gene, CDR1 is SGHNT and CDR2 is YENEEA. The CDR3 DNA is TGTGCCAGCAGCCCGCGAAAGCGGGGGGGAGAGACCCAGTACTTC. Translation: CASSPRKRGGETQYF.

The gene calls are TRBV28 and TRBJ2-7; the D gene is possibly TRBD1 (6 bases). Trimming removed 7 bases at V and 1 base at J, with 14 bases between. The CDR3 spans 14 residues. Germline loops: CDR1 MDHEN, CDR2 SYDVKM. The CDR3: CASNPTGYSYEQYF. DNA of the CDR3: TGTGCCAGCAACCCTACAGGGTATTCCTACGAGCAGTACTTC.

V and J are TRBV2 and TRBJ1-2; 8 nucleotides line up with TRBD1. CDR3 size: 14 residues. Unmatched junction bases numbered 2, after V lost 3 bases and J lost 2 bases. The germline V gene encodes CDR1 SNHLY and CDR2 FYNNEI. The CDR3 protein is CASSDRGRNYGYTF. In nucleotides, the CDR3 is TGTGCCAGCAGTGACAGGGGGCGAAACTATGGCTACACCTTC.

V usage is TRBV20-1 and J usage is TRBJ1-2; D remains ambiguous. Trimming shortened V by 5 bases and J by 8 bases, and 12 bases separated the two germline ends. The CDR3 contains 11 residues. Germline V gene data show CDR1 as DFQATT and CDR2 as SNEGSKA (reference sequence). The CDR3 DNA reads TGCAGTGCTCCAGGATCCCACGGCTACACCTTC. It specifies CSAPGSHGYTF.